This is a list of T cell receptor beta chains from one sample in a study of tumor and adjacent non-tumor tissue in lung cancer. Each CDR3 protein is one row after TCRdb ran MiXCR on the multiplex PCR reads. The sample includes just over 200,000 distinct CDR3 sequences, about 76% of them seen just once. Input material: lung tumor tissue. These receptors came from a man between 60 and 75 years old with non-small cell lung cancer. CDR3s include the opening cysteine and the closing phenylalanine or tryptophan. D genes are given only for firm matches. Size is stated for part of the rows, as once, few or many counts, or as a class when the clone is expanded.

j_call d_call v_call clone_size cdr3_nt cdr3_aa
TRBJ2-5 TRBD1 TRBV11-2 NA TGTGCCAGCAGCTCATATGGGACAGGGGGAGAGACCCAGTACTTC CASSSYGTGGETQYF
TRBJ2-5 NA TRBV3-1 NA TGTGCCAGCAGCCCCGGGAGTAAGACCCAGTACTTC CASSPGSKTQYF
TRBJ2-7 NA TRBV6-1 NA TGTGCCAGCAGTCGGGGGAGGACCTACGAGCAGTACTTC CASSRGRTYEQYF
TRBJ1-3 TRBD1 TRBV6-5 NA TGTGCCAGCAGTTTCGCAGGGGGCCGGAACACCTTATATTTT CASSFAGGRNTLYF
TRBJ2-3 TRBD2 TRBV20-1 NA TGCAGTGCTAGACTTGGTGCGGGGGGAACAGATACGCAGTATTTT CSARLGAGGTDTQYF
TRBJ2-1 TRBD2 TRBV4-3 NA TGCGCCAGCAGCCAAGGTCCTAGCGGCATCTGCAATGAGCAGTTCTTC CASSQGPSGICNEQFF
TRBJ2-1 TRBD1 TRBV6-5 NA TGTGCCAGCAGCCGAAGGACAGGGGGCGATGAGCAGTTCTTC CASSRRTGGDEQFF
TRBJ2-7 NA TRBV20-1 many TGCAGTGCTAGAGGGCTCTCCAGGCCCTCCTACGAGCAGTACTTC CSARGLSRPSYEQYF
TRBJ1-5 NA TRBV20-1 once TGCAGTGCTATCTCAGGCATGGTTAATCTGCCCCAGCATTTT CSAISGMVNLPQHF
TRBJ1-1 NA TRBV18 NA TGTGCCAGCTCACCGACAAACAGGCCGAACACTGAAGCTTTCTTT CASSPTNRPNTEAFF
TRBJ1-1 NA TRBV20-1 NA TGCAGTGCTAGGGAGGTCACCGGAGACACTGAAGCTTTCTTT CSAREVTGDTEAFF
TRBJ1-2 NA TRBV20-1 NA NA CSVRLTYYCYTF
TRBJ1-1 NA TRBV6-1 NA TGTGTCAGCAGGATAGGGTTGATCACTGAAGCTTTCTTT CVSRIGLITEAFF
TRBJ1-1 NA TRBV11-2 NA TGTGCCAGCAGGCCCTGGGGGGGGAAGAACACAGAAGCTTTCTTT CASRPWGGKNTEAFF
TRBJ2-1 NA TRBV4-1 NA TGCGCCAGCAGCCAAACTGGCAATGAGCAGTTCTTC CASSQTGNEQFF
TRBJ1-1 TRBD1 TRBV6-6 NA TGTGCCAGCAGCCCTCCGACAGGGTGCTTTGAAGCTTTCTTT CASSPPTGCFEAFF
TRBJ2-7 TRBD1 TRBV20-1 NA TGCAGTGCTAGATATGATCGACAGGGTGCCACCTACGAGCAGTACTTC CSARYDRQGATYEQYF
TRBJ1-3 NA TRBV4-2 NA TGTGCCAGCAGTGAGCGCAGCTCTGGAAACACCATATATTTT CASSERSSGNTIYF
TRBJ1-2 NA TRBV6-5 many TGTGCCAGCAGTTACCAGGGGCCCGACTATGGCTACACCTTC CASSYQGPDYGYTF
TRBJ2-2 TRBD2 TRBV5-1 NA TGCGCCAGCAGCATCGGACTAGCGGGAGGCACCGGGGAGCTGTTTTTT CASSIGLAGGTGELFF
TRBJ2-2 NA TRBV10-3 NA TGTGCCATCAGTGAGTCGGGGGGCGATCTGAACACCGGGGAGCTGTTTTTT CAISESGGDLNTGELFF
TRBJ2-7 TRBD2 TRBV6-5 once TGTGCCAGCATTTACTCTGGGACTAGCACAAACTACGAGCAGTACTTC CASIYSGTSTNYEQYF
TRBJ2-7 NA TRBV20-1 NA TGCAGTGCTAGAGACCTCTCAGGGATCTACGAGCAGTATTTC CSARDLSGIYEQYF
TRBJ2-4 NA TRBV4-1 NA TGCCCCAGCAGCTCAAGGATTGGCCTTGGGGTATTTCAGTACTTC CPSSSRIGLGVFQYF
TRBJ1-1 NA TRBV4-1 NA TGCGCCAGCAGTCAAATAGCGTGGGATGGGACAAATACCTATGAAGCTTTCTTT CASSQIAWDGTNTYEAFF
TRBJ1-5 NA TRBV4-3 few TGCGCCAGCAGCCAAGAAGGCCGACTCGATCAGCCCCAGCATTTT CASSQEGRLDQPQHF
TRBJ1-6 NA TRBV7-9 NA TGTGCCGGCAGCGAGGACAGAAATTCACCCCTCCACTTT CAGSEDRNSPLHF
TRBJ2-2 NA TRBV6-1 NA TGTGCCAGCAGGGAACTGGACCCGAACACCGGGGAGCTGTTTTTT CASRELDPNTGELFF
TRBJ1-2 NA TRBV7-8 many TGTGCCAGCAGCTTAAGATTCAAGGACGGTGGCTACACCTTC CASSLRFKDGGYTF
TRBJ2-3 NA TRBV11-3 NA TGTGCCACCAACTTAGCTTGGGGCGGAGGAGCAGATACGCAGTATTTT CATNLAWGGGADTQYF
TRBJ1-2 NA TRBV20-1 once TGCAGTGCCGCGACATGGGCTAACTATGGCTACACCTTC CSAATWANYGYTF
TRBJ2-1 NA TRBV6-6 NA TGTGCTAGCAGTCCGGAAGGGAGTATATTGAATGAGCAGTTCTTC CASSPEGSILNEQFF
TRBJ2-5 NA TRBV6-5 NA TGTACCAGCCGTGGGCCCTCCCAAGAGACCCAGTACTTC CTSRGPSQETQYF
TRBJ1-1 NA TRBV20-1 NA TGCAGTGCTAGAAGGGCAGGGATCAATGAAACTTTCTTT CSARRAGINETFF
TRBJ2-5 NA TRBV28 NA TGTGCCAGCAGTTTAGGAGCGGCCCAAGAGACACAGTACTTC CASSLGAAQETQYF
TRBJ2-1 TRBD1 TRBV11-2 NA TGTACCAGCAGCGCAGCGAGACAGGGGGTCAATGAGCAGTTCTTC CTSSAARQGVNEQFF
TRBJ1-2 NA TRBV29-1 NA TGCAACGGAGGACAAGGAAGTAACTATGGCTACACCTTC CNGGQGSNYGYTF
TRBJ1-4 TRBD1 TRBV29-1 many TGCAGCGCTGGACAGGGTACTAATGAAAAACTGTTTTTT CSAGQGTNEKLFF
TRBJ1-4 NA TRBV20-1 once TGCAGTGCTTGTGGGGGTTGGGGTAATGAAAAACTGTTTTTT CSACGGWGNEKLFF
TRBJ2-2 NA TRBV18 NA TGTGCCAACACACCAGCACAGGGAGACGGGGAGCTGTTTTTT CANTPAQGDGELFF
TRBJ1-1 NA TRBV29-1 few TGTAGCATTGAAGGTGGATTCGCTGAAGCTTTCTTT CSIEGGFAEAFF
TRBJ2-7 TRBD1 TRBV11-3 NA TGTGCCAGCAGTCTGTGGGACAGGGACTACGAGCAGTACTTC CASSLWDRDYEQYF
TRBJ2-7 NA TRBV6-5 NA TGTGTCAGCAGTTACCTGGCAGGGGTAGTCTACGAGCACTACTTC CVSSYLAGVVYEHYF
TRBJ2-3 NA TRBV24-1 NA TGTGCCACCAGTTCCGGGAGCACAGATACGCAGTATTTT CATSSGSTDTQYF
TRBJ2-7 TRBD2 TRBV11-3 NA TGTGCCAGCAGCACCAGGGTTCCGGCTAGCGGGGGATCCTACAACGAGCAGTACTTC CASSTRVPASGGSYNEQYF
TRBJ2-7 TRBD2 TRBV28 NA TGTTCCTCTCTATCTAGCGGAACCTCCTACGAGCAGTACTTC CSSLSSGTSYEQYF
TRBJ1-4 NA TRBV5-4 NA TGTGCCAGCAGCTCCTGGGGTGAAAAACTGTTTTTT CASSSWGEKLFF
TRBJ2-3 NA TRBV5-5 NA TGTGCCAGCAGCCAACAGGGAAGGTTGTCCACAGATATGCAGTATTTT CASSQQGRLSTDMQYF
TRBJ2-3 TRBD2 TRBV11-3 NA TGTGCCAGCAGCACGCGACTAGCGGGAGTTTCAGATACGCATTATTTT CASSTRLAGVSDTHYF
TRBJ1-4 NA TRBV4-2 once TGTGACAGCTGCACGGAACACGGAGAGGAAAAACTGTTTTTT CDSCTEHGEEKLFF
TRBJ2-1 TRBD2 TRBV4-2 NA TGTGCCGGCAGCCAGACTAGCGGGGACTACAATGAGCAGTTCTTC CAGSQTSGDYNEQFF
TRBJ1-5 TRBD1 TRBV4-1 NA TGCGCCAGCAGCCAGGTCAGACAGGGGGGGGGGCGGTCAGCCCCAGCATTT CASSQVRQGGGRSAPAF
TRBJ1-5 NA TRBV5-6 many TGTGCCAGCAGCTTGGATGGGAGCGGCAATCAGCCCCAGCATTTT CASSLDGSGNQPQHF